The 11 T cell receptor beta chains listed next were all sequenced from one sample in a study of cytomegalovirus exposure and HLA in healthy donors. 60 Vbeta and 13 Jbeta primers were used in PCR. TCRdb's copy holds only in-frame clones and misses some; the assay was immunoSEQ multiplex PCR. The data contain approximately 190,000 clones, about 80% of them seen just once; the ten biggest clones take up about 3.4%. Sequenced: PBMCs. The receptors come from a man aged 35-49 years in good health and CMV-seropositive.

The chain joins TRBV13 to TRBJ1-1; perhaps TRBD1 as D (6 bases). Trimming shortened V by 7 bases and J by 3 bases, and 12 bases separated the two germline ends. This CDR3 region has 13 residues. CDR1 is PRHDT and CDR2 is FYEKMQ in the germline V gene (reference sequence). The CDR3 bases are TGTGCCAGCATCGAACAGGGTTACACTGAAGCTTTCTTT. This gives the protein CASIEQGYTEAFF.

This chain links TRBV27 with TRBJ1-2; 9 bases are a match to TRBD1. V lost 5 bases to trimming and J lost 4 bases; unmatched junction nucleotides: 11. CDR3 size: 16 residues. The germline V gene has CDR1 MNHEY and CDR2 SMNVEV (reference sequence). CDR3 protein: CASSRQGEGQTYGYTF. In nucleotides, the CDR3 is TGTGCCAGCAGTCGACAGGGGGAGGGACAGACCTATGGCTACACCTTC.

This rearrangement joins TRBV18 to TRBJ2-2; 7 nucleotides agree with TRBD1. Germline V gene lookup returns CDR1 KGHSH and CDR2 LQKENI. V was pared by 3 bases and J by 2 bases, with 9 bases of the junction left unmatched. CDR3 length equals 17 residues. CDR3 in amino acids: CASSPGTATTNTGELFF. In DNA form, the CDR3 reads TGTGCCAGCTCACCGGGGACAGCCACAACTAACACCGGGGAGCTGTTTTTT.

This clone has just a few counts. The chain's CDR3 is CASSWTGAYEQYF. CDR3 bases: TGTGCCAGCAGTTGGACAGGGGCCTACGAGCAGTACTTC. The chain is built from TRBV28 and TRBJ2-7; 9 positions agree with TRBD1. The CDR3 runs to 13 residues. J was trimmed by 2 bases and V by 4 bases; bases with no gene match: 0. In germline, CDR1 is MDHEN, CDR2 SYDVKM. The entire variable domain, with the rest obtained from reference TRBV28 and TRBJ2-7, is as follows: DVKVTQSSRYLVKRTGEKVFLECVQDMDHENMFWYRQDPGLGLRLIYFSYDVKMKEKGDIPEGYSVSREKKERFSLILESASTNQTSMYLCASSWTGAYEQYFGPGTRLTVT.

This clone was seen just once. The chain combines TRBV2 with TRBJ2-7; 8 nucleotides agree with TRBD1. V trimming: 11 bases; J trimming: 0 bases; junction bases outside the gene matches: 9. The germline V gene has CDR1 SNHLY and CDR2 FYNNEI. The CDR3 runs 14 residues. CDR3 region: CASQGDGISYEQYF. The CDR3 DNA reads TGTGCCTCACAGGGGGACGGAATCTCCTACGAGCAGTACTTC.

The genes are TRBV4-3 and TRBJ2-5; 11 nucleotides line up with TRBD2. The germline V gene has CDR1 LGHNA and CDR2 YSLEER. After removal of 0 bases from V and 2 bases from J, the junction contained 2 bases not matched to a gene. This CDR3 has 16 residues. Here the CDR3 reads CASSQEGTSGQETQYF. The DNA for the CDR3 is TGCGCCAGCAGCCAAGAGGGGACTAGCGGACAAGAGACCCAGTACTTC.

In DNA form, the CDR3 reads TGTGCCATCGAAGGGGGTTCCAACTATGGCTACACCTTC. Translated, it gives CAIEGGSNYGYTF. The V gene is TRBV10-3, the J gene TRBJ1-2, with D possibly TRBD1 on 6 matching bases. CDR1 ENHRY and CDR2 SYGVKD come from the germline V gene. V lost 8 bases to trimming and J lost 2 bases, with 12 bases between them. This CDR3 spans 13 amino acids.

This chain connects TRBV5-6 to TRBJ2-5, with TRBD2 matching 8 bases. Germline V gene sequence: CDR1 SGHDT, CDR2 YYEEEE. With 4 bases clipped from V and 5 bases from J, the junction kept 7 bases outside the gene matches. The CDR3 loop spans 14 amino acids. The CDR3 protein is CASSAQRGRETQYF. CDR3 in DNA: TGTGCCAGCAGCGCTCAGCGGGGGCGGGAGACCCAGTACTTC.

The chain has TRBV5-1 and TRBJ2-1, with D possibly being TRBD1 (5 bases). The CDR3 runs to 14 residues. V lost 4 bases and J 7 bases, leaving 15 bases between the germline ends. Germline V gene lookup returns CDR1 SGHRS and CDR2 YFSETQ. CDR3 region: CASSIALGANEQFF. The CDR3 DNA sequence: TGCGCCAGCAGCATCGCCCTAGGGGCGAATGAGCAGTTCTTC.

The chain is built from TRBV21-1 and TRBJ2-3; the table's D gene call, TRBD2, was not cross checked with the DNA. TRBV21-1 represents a pseudogene. The CDR3 loop spans 17 amino acids. Here the CDR3 DNA reads TGTGCCAGCAGCAAAAGGGGGGGGGTAGTTAGGACAGATACGCAGTATTTT. Protein product: CASSKRGGVVRTDTQYF.

The table lists this clone with a count of one. V usage is TRBV10-3 and J usage is TRBJ1-5, with TRBD1 matching over 7 bases. The germline V gene has CDR1 ENHRY and CDR2 SYGVKD. The CDR3 covers 15 residues. J lost 4 bases, V lost 2 bases, and 5 bases had no gene match. This chain's CDR3 is CAISEQGQFNQPQHF. DNA of the CDR3: TGTGCCATCAGTGAGCAGGGACAGTTTAATCAGCCCCAGCATTTT.